These 2 T cell receptor beta chains came from one sample sequenced in a study of blood T cell repertoires in COVID-19. The repertoire was sequenced with immunoSEQ multiplex PCR; TCRdb's copy has only in-frame clones and lacks some. The sample lists 250,000 or so clones; about 82% were seen once. Sequenced sample: PBMCs or T cells enriched from blood (not recorded which). The receptors were gathered from a woman between 50 and 59 years old who had recovered from COVID-19.

The rearrangement links TRBV7-9 to TRBJ1-1; 8 nucleotides line up with TRBD1. Germline V CDR1 and CDR2: SEHNR, FQNEAQ (reference sequence). This CDR3 is built from 16 residues. V lost 3 bases and J lost 4; bases outside the gene matches: 10. The CDR3, as DNA: TGTGCCAGCAGCTTGGATATGGACAGGGTTGGCACTGAAGCTTTCTTT. Translated, it gives CASSLDMDRVGTEAFF.

V usage is TRBV7-9 and J usage is TRBJ1-2; unclear D gene. The germline V and J ends were trimmed by 2 bases and 7 bases, with 11 bases remaining between them. This CDR3 has 13 residues. Germline CDR1 SEHNR, CDR2 FQNEAQ (reference sequence). The CDR3 loop is CASSLWASGGYTF. The CDR3 bases are TGTGCCAGCAGCTTATGGGCATCCGGTGGCTACACCTTC.